The sequence of this T cell receptor beta chain was determined in a study of cytomegalovirus exposure and HLA in healthy donors. Study-wide points: Reports indicated that the classifier achieved high specificity and sensitivity in diagnosing cytomegalovirus status. The listing of 160 or so TCR beta chains classed them as cytomegalovirus-associated.

Notes on this clone: Antigen specificity is unknown.

Clones were sequenced by immunoSEQ multiplex PCR, and TCRdb holds only the in-frame ones, with some missing. The sample comprises 100,000 to 150,000 clones, roughly 90% of which are singletons, and 2% to 2.5% rests with the top ten. Donors were drawn from the roughly 120-subject validation cohort, separate from the roughly 700-subject first cohort. With V trimmed by 2 bases and J by 4 bases, 2 bases remained unmatched. The V gene's germline CDR1 is MNHEY and CDR2 SMNVEV (reference sequence). The CDR3 has 14 amino acids. The TCR comes from a woman under 30 in good health and CMV-seronegative. The sequencing sample was made of PBMCs. The V gene is TRBV27, the J gene TRBJ2-1; TRBD2 aligns across 7 bases. CDR3 amino acids: CASSLAGVYNEQFF. For the CDR3, the DNA is TGTGCCAGCAGTTTAGCGGGGGTATACAATGAGCAGTTCTTC.